Below, 18 T cell receptor beta chains from the same sample are listed, as sequenced in a study of OX40 agonist ivuxolimab in advanced cancers. Profiling relied on immunoSEQ multiplex PCR, and the TCRdb table lists in-frame clones only, not all of them. The data contain around 47,000 clones, around four fifths of them seen just once; the ten biggest clones take up 15%. The sample was CD4+ or CD8+ T cells sorted from blood, taken in a trial of the OX40 agonist ivuxolimab. The source is an adult with an advanced solid tumor such as melanoma, head and neck, liver or kidney cancer.

The V call is TRBV21-1, the J call TRBJ2-7; the tabulated D call, TRBD1, remains unverified against the DNA. TRBV21-1 is a pseudogene. This CDR3 has 15 residues. The CDR3 nucleotides are TGTGCCAGCAGCCACGGACAGGGGGCGCAGTACGAGCAGTACTTC. It is translated as CASSHGQGAQYEQYF.

The chain recombines TRBV6-4 with TRBJ2-5; TRBD2 agrees at 10 bases. After removal of 11 bases from V and 5 bases from J, the junction contained 23 bases not matched to a gene. The germline V gene has CDR1 MRHNA and CDR2 SNTAGT. The CDR3 has 18 amino acids. In nucleotides, the CDR3 is TGTGCCGGGAGAGCAGGGTTACTAGCGGGACTATTCGAGGAGACCCAGTACTTC. This encodes CAGRAGLLAGLFEETQYF.

This chain links TRBV5-4 with TRBJ2-3; D possibly corresponds to TRBD1 (5 bases). The CDR3 runs to 13 residues. The germline V gene encodes CDR1 SGHNT and CDR2 YYREEE (reference sequence). V shed 3 bases and J shed 4 bases, with 9 bases lying between them. The CDR3 DNA reads as TGTGCCAGCAGCTCTGACAGCGCAGATACGCAGTATTTT. It encodes CASSSDSADTQYF.

The J gene is TRBJ1-3, the V gene TRBV2; maybe TRBD1 (5 bases). Germline values: CDR1 SNHLY, CDR2 FYNNEI. Trimming took off 8 bases at V and 3 bases at J, with 29 bases between the two ends. This CDR3 has 19 residues. In nucleotides, the CDR3 is TGTGCCAGCGGCCGTAAGGGGAGTATCTATGGGTACTTTGGAAACACCATATATTTT. Its translation: CASGRKGSIYGYFGNTIYF.

J is TRBJ1-1 and V is TRBV4-1, with a possible D match to TRBD1 (6 bases). Germline values: CDR1 MGHRA, CDR2 YSYEKL. V dropped 4 bases and J dropped 2 bases, with 17 bases sitting between them. CDR3 length equals 16 residues. This CDR3 reads CASSREGGIRNTEAFF. The CDR3 DNA reads TGCGCCAGCAGCCGAGAGGGGGGGATCAGAAACACTGAAGCTTTCTTT.

In this sample, this clone turned up once. The chain joins TRBV28 to TRBJ1-2; D is undetermined. The CDR3 has 16 residues. Trimming took 4 bases from V and 4 from J, leaving 19 bases between them. Germline CDR1 and CDR2: MDHEN and SYDVKM. The CDR3, as DNA: TGTGCCAGCAGTTCTCGGCTAGGAGCCACCAGCTATGGCTACACCTTC. Encoded protein: CASSSRLGATSYGYTF.

The V call is TRBV2, the J call TRBJ1-3; D unclear. CDR1 is SNHLY and CDR2 is FYNNEI in the germline V gene. Trimming cost V 6 bases and J 0 bases, with 9 bases left between them. The CDR3 covers 14 residues. The CDR3 reads CASSPGFSGNTIYF. Written as DNA, the CDR3 is TGTGCCAGCAGCCCGGGATTCTCTGGAAACACCATATATTTT.

The gene calls are TRBV29-1 and TRBJ1-1; D may be TRBD1 (6 bases). CDR3 length: 14 residues. Trimming took off 4 bases at V and 1 base at J, with 13 bases between the two ends. The germline gives CDR1 SQVTM, CDR2 ANQGSEA. CDR3 protein: CSVGGDTRNTEAFF. In DNA form, the CDR3 reads TGCAGCGTTGGAGGGGACACGCGGAACACTGAAGCTTTCTTT.

The genes are TRBV15 and TRBJ1-1; 7 positions agree with TRBD1. The CDR3 loop spans 14 amino acids. Per the germline V gene, CDR1 is LNHNV and CDR2 is YYDKDF (reference sequence). V shed 1 base, J shed 6 bases, and the junction held 5 bases outside the gene matches. The CDR3 DNA sequence: TGTGCCACCAGCAGAGTCAAGGGGGCTCCTGAAGCTTTCTTT. Translated, it gives CATSRVKGAPEAFF. The full variable domain, its missing parts supplied by reference TRBV15 and TRBJ1-1, is DAMVIQNPRYQVTQFGKPVTLSCSQTLNHNVMYWYQQKSSQAPKLLFHYYDKDFNNEADTPDNFQSRRPNTSFCFLDIRSPGLGDTAMYLCATSRVKGAPEAFFGQGTRLTVV.

The chain carries TRBV14 and TRBJ2-7; the D gene is possibly TRBD2 (6 bases). The ends were cut back, 5 bases at V and 4 bases at J, with 12 bases in the middle. In germline, CDR1 is SGHDN, CDR2 FVKESK. The CDR3 is made up of 13 amino acids. The chain's CDR3 is CASSTRDSYEQYF. The CDR3 bases are TGTGCCAGCAGCACTCGGGACTCTTACGAGCAGTACTTC.

The J gene is TRBJ2-3, the V gene TRBV11-3; 10 positions match TRBD1. The CDR3 is 15 residues long. Germline assignment: CDR1 SGHNT and CDR2 YENEEA. V was clipped by 4 bases and J by 5 bases; unmatched bases: 6. CDR3 protein: CASSSSDRGGDTQYF. CDR3 coding DNA: TGTGCCAGCAGCTCCTCGGACAGGGGGGGAGATACGCAGTATTTT.

This chain links TRBV7-9 with TRBJ1-2, with D unresolved. Germline CDR1 is SEHNR and CDR2 is FQNEAQ (reference sequence). V lost 5 bases and J lost 6, with 16 bases in between. The CDR3 contains 14 residues. This chain's CDR3 is CASSGPGKLDGYTF. CDR3 sequence (DNA): TGTGCCAGCAGCGGCCCGGGGAAATTAGATGGCTACACCTTC.

This clone has just one count. The gene calls are TRBV9 and TRBJ2-2; TRBD1 is a possible D gene (6 bases). The CDR3 sequence is 16 residues long. V lost 4 bases, J lost 5 bases, and 18 bases lay in between. The germline V gene has CDR1 SGDLS and CDR2 YYNGEE. The CDR3 reads CASSPGRGARTGELFF. The CDR3 nucleotides read TGTGCCAGCAGCCCAGGCAGGGGCGCTAGGACCGGGGAGCTGTTTTTT.

The genes are TRBV19 and TRBJ2-7; TRBD1 aligns across 7 bases. The CDR3 runs to 15 residues. The ends lost 1 base at V and 3 bases at J; junction bases unmatched: 6. Germline V gene data show CDR1 as LNHDA and CDR2 as SQIVND (reference sequence). For the CDR3, the DNA is TGTGCCAGTAGTATAGCCGGGACAGCAAACTACGAGCAGTACTTC. It specifies CASSIAGTANYEQYF.

The chain uses TRBV2 and TRBJ1-5; tentative D call: TRBD1 (5 bases). The germline V gene has CDR1 SNHLY and CDR2 FYNNEI. Trimming pared 5 bases from V and 9 bases from J, leaving 14 bases between. The CDR3 consists of 13 residues. The CDR3 DNA reads TGTGCCAGCAGTCTTGACAGACTCGGGCCCCAGCATTTT. Residues: CASSLDRLGPQHF.

This clone has a single count. V gene TRBV7-6 combines with J gene TRBJ2-1, with D perhaps TRBD1 or TRBD2 (5 bases each). Looked up from germline, CDR1 is SGHVS and CDR2 is FNYEAQ. The CDR3 has 14 residues. Trimming left V 2 bases short and J 2 bases short, with 7 bases between. The CDR3 DNA is TGTGCCAGCAGCTTATTGGGGGCCTACAATGAGCAGTTCTTC. Translation: CASSLLGAYNEQFF.

The V call is TRBV6-4, the J call TRBJ1-3; possibly TRBD1 for D (6 bases). V lost 0 bases to trimming and J lost 0 bases, with 15 bases between them. Germline lookup yields CDR1 MRHNA and CDR2 SNTAGT. The CDR3 has 18 amino acids. CDR3 sequence reads: CASSDSKGGINSGNTIYF. CDR3 nucleotide sequence: TGTGCCAGCAGTGACTCGAAAGGGGGTATAAACTCTGGAAACACCATATATTTT.

The rearrangement joins TRBV5-4 to TRBJ1-2; D is unclear. Between the trimmed V and J ends, which lost 1 base and 6 bases, there was a span of 7 bases. The length of the CDR3 is 12 residues. The germline gives CDR1 SGHNT, CDR2 YYREEE (reference sequence). The CDR3 nucleotides are TGTGCCAGCAGCTTGTACGGGGATGGCTACACCTTC. Translated: CASSLYGDGYTF.